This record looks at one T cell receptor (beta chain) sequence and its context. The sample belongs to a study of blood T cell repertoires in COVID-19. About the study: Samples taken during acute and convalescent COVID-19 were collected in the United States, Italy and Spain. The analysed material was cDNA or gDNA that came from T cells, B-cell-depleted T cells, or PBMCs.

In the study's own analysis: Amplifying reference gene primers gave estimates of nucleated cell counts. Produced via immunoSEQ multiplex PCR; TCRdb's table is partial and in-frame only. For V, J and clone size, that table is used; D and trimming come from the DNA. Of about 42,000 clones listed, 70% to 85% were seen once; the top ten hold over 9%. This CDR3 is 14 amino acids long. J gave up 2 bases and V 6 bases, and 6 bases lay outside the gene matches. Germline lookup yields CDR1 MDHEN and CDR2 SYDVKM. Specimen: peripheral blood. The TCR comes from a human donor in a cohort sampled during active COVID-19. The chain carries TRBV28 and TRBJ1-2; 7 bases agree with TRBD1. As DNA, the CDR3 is TGTGCCAGCAGAGTACAGACAGGGAACTATGGCTACACCTTC. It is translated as CASRVQTGNYGYTF.